One sample yielded the 7 T cell receptor beta chains listed below, sequenced in a study of tumor-infiltrating lymphocytes in primary liver carcinoma. Investigators took RNA and DNA out together from about 19-30 mg of unsorted bulk tissue. A constant-region primer served to make TCR beta cDNA from approximately 490 ng total RNA. ARM-PCR was slightly modified, and three nested multiplex PCR rounds with it gave rise to the TCR beta libraries. In the first two PCR rounds, TRBV1-TRBV30 forward primers were paired with a C-beta reverse primer, and each round lasted roughly 10 cycles. MiXCR, applied by TCRdb to the multiplex PCR reads, yields one record per CDR3 protein. The profile shows around 190,000 distinct CDR3 sequences, 70% to 90% of them singletons. The sample taken for sequencing was tumor tissue from primary liver carcinoma. The source is a man in his forties or fifties with primary liver carcinoma and hepatitis B virus infection.

A few counts support this clonotype. The chain couples TRBV5-1 to TRBJ1-6; the D gene is possibly TRBD1 (6 bases). There are 17 residues in the CDR3. Germline CDR1 SGHRS, CDR2 YFSETQ. Trimming cost V 0 bases and J 2 bases, with 12 bases left between them. CDR3 sequence (DNA): TGCGCCAGCAGCTTGGAGGGGGGTCGAGCCTATAATTCACCCCTCCACTTT. It yields the protein CASSLEGGRAYNSPLHF.

As regards this clonotype: At one boundary the junction diverges from the germline segment, which might be a read error. The V call is TRBV4-3, the J call TRBJ2-7; a possible D gene is TRBD1 (6 bases). Germline-derived CDR1 and CDR2 are LGHNA and YSLEER. CDR3 size: 16 residues. CDR3 in amino acids: CTSSQYWGPPPYGQYF. CDR3 coding DNA: TGCACCAGCAGCCAATATTGGGGGCCCCCCCCCTACGGGCAGTACTTC.

Note on this clonotype: This CDR3 fails to terminate in the conserved phenylalanine or tryptophan, so it likely reflects a read error. Because the CDR3's place on the DNA is in doubt, the DNA is left out and the CDR3 is given as listed by TCRdb. The chain uses TRBV30 and TRBJ1-2. Germline V gene sequence: CDR1 GTSNPN, CDR2 SVGIG (reference sequence). The length of the CDR3 is 12 amino acids, counting both ends. The chain's CDR3 is CAWTSTNYGYTL.

Of note for this clonotype: One end of the junction is discordant with germline, which a read error may explain. The chain carries TRBV29-1 and TRBJ1-5; 7 bases are a match to TRBD1. CDR3 length equals 13 residues. Germline assignment: CDR1 SQVTM and CDR2 ANQGSEA. CDR3 nucleotide sequence: TGCGGCGTTGAAACAGGGGACAATCAGCCCCAGCATTTT. It encodes CGVETGDNQPQHF.

A remark on this clonotype: The junction departs from germline at one end; a sequencing error may be responsible. The chain combines TRBV12-3 or TRBV12-4 with TRBJ1-1; the D is unclear. The CDR3 has 14 residues. CDR3 loop: CASISSDANIEAFF. Here the CDR3 DNA reads TGTGCCAGCATCTCTTCCGATGCGAACATTGAAGCTTTCTTT.

This chain joins TRBV12-3 or TRBV12-4 and TRBJ2-3; 8 nucleotides align to TRBD2. Losses at the gene ends were 1 base for V and 3 bases for J; bases not matched to a gene: 6. CDR3 length: 16 residues. The chain's CDR3 is CASSLDPSGSTDTQYF. For the CDR3, the DNA is TGTGCCAGCAGTTTAGATCCCAGCGGGAGTACAGATACGCAGTATTTT.

The gene calls are TRBV12-3 or TRBV12-4 and TRBJ2-7; D not certain. The CDR3 is 13 residues long. Trimming stripped 7 bases from V and 5 bases from J, with 15 bases between. The CDR3 coding sequence is TGTGCCAGCAATCTCGGCACTGGGGACGAGCAGTACTTC. Translation: CASNLGTGDEQYF.